Each of the 31 T cell receptor beta chains below was sequenced from the same sample in a study of chemoradiotherapy in HPV16-positive cancers. The assay was immunoSEQ multiplex PCR, and TCRdb's table has in-frame clones only and misses some. The table has about 8,600 clones, about 89% seen once. The source was blood, collected from a patient who underwent chemoradiotherapy. The receptors were sampled from a human donor with HPV-associated anogenital cancer.

This chain joins TRBV5-5 and TRBJ2-3; D gene unclear. Germline lookup yields CDR1 SGHKS and CDR2 YYEKEE (reference sequence). Deletions cut 0 bases from V and 1 base from J, with 12 bases between. The CDR3 totals 16 residues. CDR3 residues: CASSLDVGLGTDTQYF. CDR3 bases: TGTGCCAGCAGCTTGGACGTCGGCCTAGGCACAGATACGCAGTATTTT.

This clone appeared a few times. The chain employs TRBV2 and TRBJ2-7, with 8 nucleotides matching TRBD2. The germline V gene encodes CDR1 SNHLY and CDR2 FYNNEI. Trimming at V came to 0 bases and at J to 2 bases, leaving 9 bases not matched to a gene. CDR3 length equals 17 residues. The CDR3 region is CASSEAVDTSGTYEQYF. The CDR3 region has the DNA TGTGCCAGCAGTGAAGCGGTGGATACTAGCGGTACCTACGAGCAGTACTTC.

The CDR3 loop reads CASSLGIANTGELFF. DNA of the CDR3: TGTGCCAGCAGCTTAGGTATAGCGAACACCGGGGAGCTGTTTTTT. The chain employs TRBV7-9 and TRBJ2-2; D is uncertain. Per germline, CDR1 SEHNR and CDR2 FQNEAQ (reference sequence). Trimming cost V 1 base and J 0 bases, with 6 bases left between them. The CDR3 runs to 15 residues. Supplemented by reference TRBV7-9 and TRBJ2-2, the full variable domain reads DTGVSQNPRHKITKRGQNVTFRCDPISEHNRLYWYRQTLGQGPEFLTYFQNEAQLEKSRLLSDRFSAERPKGSFSTLEIQRTEQGDSAMYLCASSLGIANTGELFFGEGSRLTVL.

This chain uses TRBV5-1 with TRBJ2-1, with 9 bases identical to TRBD1. V was clipped by 2 bases and J by 0 bases; unmatched bases: 3. The V gene's germline CDR1 is SGHRS and CDR2 YFSETQ. There are 16 residues in the CDR3. CDR3 nucleotide sequence: TGCGCCAGCAGCTTACAGGGACAGGGCTCCTACAATGAGCAGTTCTTC. This sequence encodes CASSLQGQGSYNEQFF. Variable domain in full (rest from reference TRBV5-1 and TRBJ2-1): KAGVTQTPRYLIKTRGQQVTLSCSPISGHRSVSWYQQTPGQGLQFLFEYFSETQRNKGNFPGRFSGRQFSNSRSEMNVSTLELGDSALYLCASSLQGQGSYNEQFFGPGTRLTVL.

The chain carries TRBV29-1 and TRBJ2-5; no reliable D call. Germline-derived CDR1 and CDR2 are SQVTM and ANQGSEA. Trimming stripped 4 bases from V and 2 bases from J, with 17 bases between. The CDR3 sequence is 15 residues long. The chain's CDR3 is CSVVPPMKQQETQYF. The CDR3, as DNA: TGCAGCGTTGTTCCCCCAATGAAACAGCAAGAGACCCAGTACTTC.

In nucleotides, the CDR3 is TGTGCCAGCACTGGGACTAGCGGGAACCGGGGAGATACGCAGTATTTT. This gives the protein CASTGTSGNRGDTQYF. This chain uses TRBV2 with TRBJ2-3; 13 bases fit TRBD2. The CDR3 spans 16 residues. Germline V gene data show CDR1 as SNHLY and CDR2 as FYNNEI. V was pared by 7 bases and J by 5 bases, with 9 bases of the junction left unmatched.

V usage is TRBV5-4 and J usage is TRBJ2-3; a possible D gene is TRBD2 (6 bases). This CDR3 is 15 amino acids long. Trimming removed 2 bases at V and 6 bases at J, with 16 bases between. From germline, CDR1 is SGHNT and CDR2 YYREEE (reference sequence). Here the CDR3 DNA reads TGTGCCAGCAGCTTAAGAACCGGAGGGTCGGATACGCAGTATTTT. Translated, it gives CASSLRTGGSDTQYF.

The rearrangement uses TRBV27 and TRBJ2-2, with D possibly matching TRBD2 (5 bases). The CDR3 length is 15 residues. V was shortened by 3 bases and J by 3 bases, with 11 bases between the two germline ends. Germline V lookup: CDR1 MNHEY, CDR2 SMNVEV (reference sequence). CDR3 in amino acids: CASSFVRTHTGELFF. CDR3 DNA: TGTGCCAGCAGTTTTGTCAGGACTCACACCGGGGAGCTGTTTTTT.

The count of this clone is one. This rearrangement joins TRBV6-4 to TRBJ2-1; 10 bases fit TRBD2. The trim removed 4 bases at V and 0 bases at J, leaving 3 bases unmatched. This CDR3 has 16 residues. The germline V gene encodes CDR1 MRHNA and CDR2 SNTAGT. CDR3 sequence (DNA): TGTGCCAGCAGTGCCTTAGCGGGAGGCTCCTACAATGAGCAGTTCTTC. It is translated as CASSALAGGSYNEQFF.

The gene calls are TRBV14 and TRBJ2-1, with D hard to call. The CDR3 is 16 residues long. Trimming cost V 0 bases and J 5 bases, with 14 bases left between them. CDR1 SGHDN and CDR2 FVKESK come from the germline V gene. The CDR3 DNA reads TGTGCCAGCAGCCAAGATGGAACGCAAGGAGACAATGAGCAGTTCTTC. It specifies CASSQDGTQGDNEQFF.

The V gene is TRBV5-5, the J gene TRBJ2-3; 8 bases fit TRBD1. Unmatched junction bases numbered 3, after V lost 1 base and J lost 2 bases. The CDR3 is made up of 15 amino acids. Germline V CDR1 and CDR2: SGHKS, YYEKEE (reference sequence). DNA for the CDR3: TGTGCCAGCAGCTTGCGGGACAGGTACACAGATACGCAGTATTTT. It yields the protein CASSLRDRYTDTQYF. Looking up the rest from reference TRBV5-5 and TRBJ2-3 gives the full variable domain: DAGVTQSPTHLIKTRGQQVTLRCSPISGHKSVSWYQQVLGQGPQFIFQYYEKEERGRGNFPDRFSARQFPNYSSELNVNALLLGDSALYLCASSLRDRYTDTQYFGPGTRLTVL.

The chain uses TRBV2 and TRBJ2-7; the match to TRBD1 covers 7 bases. This CDR3 contains 14 residues. After removal of 3 bases from V and 6 bases from J, the junction contained 8 bases not matched to a gene. The germline V gene has CDR1 SNHLY and CDR2 FYNNEI. This chain's CDR3 is CASSERQGMSEQYF. In DNA, the CDR3 is TGTGCCAGCAGTGAGCGACAGGGAATGTCCGAGCAGTACTTC.

V usage is TRBV9 and J usage is TRBJ2-2; a possible D gene is TRBD2 (5 bases). The CDR3 is made up of 13 amino acids. Germline V lookup: CDR1 SGDLS, CDR2 YYNGEE. The V and J ends lost 0 bases and 7 bases respectively, with 7 bases between them. This chain's CDR3 is CASSVGGYGELFF. Written as DNA, the CDR3 is TGTGCCAGCAGCGTAGGCGGGTACGGGGAGCTGTTTTTT.

This clone was observed a few times. The chain carries TRBV9 and TRBJ2-3, with 9 bases matching TRBD2. Germline V CDR1 and CDR2: SGDLS, YYNGEE. CDR3 size: 16 residues. V trimming: 0 bases; J trimming: 3 bases; junction bases outside the gene matches: 5. Here the CDR3 reads CASSVDTAGGTDTQYF. CDR3 coding DNA: TGTGCCAGCAGCGTAGACACAGCGGGGGGAACAGATACGCAGTATTTT.

J is TRBJ2-1 and V is TRBV29-1; no clear D. The germline CDR1 and CDR2 sequences are SQVTM and ANQGSEA. The CDR3 consists of 14 residues. Trimming pared 5 bases from V and 2 bases from J, leaving 13 bases between. CDR3 sequence: CSVKGGVTYNEQFF. For the CDR3, the DNA is TGCAGCGTTAAAGGTGGGGTAACCTACAATGAGCAGTTCTTC.

A single count supports this clone. The chain has TRBV19 and TRBJ2-1, with TRBD2 matching 8 bases. Losses at the gene ends were 9 bases for V and 3 bases for J; bases not matched to a gene: 7. Germline CDR1 is LNHDA and CDR2 is SQIVND (reference sequence). The CDR3 is 14 amino acids. As DNA, the CDR3 is TGTGCCAGCGCCAGCGGGAGTGGCTACAATGAGCAGTTCTTC. Its translation is CASASGSGYNEQFF. Full variable domain (remainder filled in from reference TRBV19 and TRBJ2-1): DGGITQSPKYLFRKEGQNVTLSCEQNLNHDAMYWYRQDPGQGLRLIYYSQIVNDFQKGDIAEGYSVSREKKESFPLTVTSAQKNPTAFYLCASASGSGYNEQFFGPGTRLTVL.

V is TRBV19 and J is TRBJ2-1; TRBD2 matches 11 bases. The germline gives CDR1 LNHDA, CDR2 SQIVND (reference sequence). The CDR3 spans 16 residues. The J segment lost 1 base and the V segment lost 1 base, leaving 0 bases of the junction unmatched. The CDR3 region has the DNA TGTGCCAGTAGTATAGGGACTAGCGGGTCCTACAATGAGCAGTTCTTC. Its protein product is CASSIGTSGSYNEQFF.

The V gene is TRBV6-5, the J gene TRBJ1-1; D is unclear. Germline values: CDR1 MNHEY, CDR2 SVGAGI. The V gene lost 0 bases and the J gene lost 1 base, with 9 bases spanning the gap. The CDR3 loop spans 15 amino acids. The CDR3 sequence: CASSYSNTGNTEAFF. DNA for the CDR3: TGTGCCAGCAGTTACTCGAATACGGGGAACACTGAAGCTTTCTTT.

V gene TRBV15 combines with J gene TRBJ2-7, with 8 positions matching TRBD2. The V gene end was trimmed by 5 bases and the J gene end by 1 base; junction bases not matched to a gene: 4. Germline V gene lookup returns CDR1 LNHNV and CDR2 YYDKDF (reference sequence). This CDR3 has 14 residues. The CDR3 DNA reads as TGTGCCACCAGCGAGCGGGGGCCTTCCTACGAGCAGTACTTC. It is translated as CATSERGPSYEQYF.

Only a few counts were recorded for this clone. The chain employs TRBV11-2 and TRBJ2-1, with 9 bases identical to TRBD2. The germline gives CDR1 SGHAT, CDR2 FQNNGV. This CDR3 comprises 14 residues. J lost 7 bases, V lost 3 bases, and 4 bases had no gene match. This CDR3 is CASSFSLAGNEQFF. The CDR3 nucleotides are TGTGCCAGCAGCTTCTCCCTAGCGGGAAATGAGCAGTTCTTC.

Only a few counts were recorded for this clone. The chain couples TRBV2 to TRBJ2-5; 14 positions match TRBD2. J gave up 2 bases and V 1 base, and 0 bases lay outside the gene matches. The CDR3 is made up of 16 amino acids. The V gene's germline CDR1 is SNHLY and CDR2 FYNNEI. The DNA for the CDR3 is TGTGCCAGCAGTGAAGGACTAGCGGGAGGGCAAGAGACCCAGTACTTC. Protein: CASSEGLAGGQETQYF.

The chain uses TRBV5-1 and TRBJ2-1; 10 bases map to TRBD2. The CDR3 consists of 17 residues. The V and J ends lost 0 bases and 4 bases, in that order; junction bases with no gene match: 7. Germline V gene data show CDR1 as SGHRS and CDR2 as YFSETQ. In nucleotides, the CDR3 is TGCGCCAGCAGCTTGGTACTAGCGGGACCAGTTTACAATGAGCAGTTCTTC. Protein sequence: CASSLVLAGPVYNEQFF.

The chain employs TRBV30 and TRBJ2-3; D may match TRBD1 or TRBD2 (6 bases each). V gave up 5 bases and J gave up 8 bases, with 17 bases separating them. CDR1 GTSNPN and CDR2 SVGIG come from the germline V gene (reference sequence). This CDR3 has 13 residues. For the CDR3, the DNA is TGTGCCTGGGGTGGGGGTGGGGGGCTTACGCAGTATTTT. It yields the protein CAWGGGGGLTQYF.

The CDR3 region has the DNA TGTGCCAGCAGCTCTGGACACGCCAACAATGAGCAGTTCTTC. This translates into CASSSGHANNEQFF. The chain joins TRBV7-2 to TRBJ2-1; D is perhaps TRBD1 (5 bases). The CDR3 is 14 residues long. V lost 4 bases and J lost 5, with 12 bases in between. CDR1 SGHTA and CDR2 FQGNSA come from the germline V gene.

This CDR3 reads CASSQDTVNPYEQYF. The CDR3 nucleotides are TGTGCCAGCAGCCAAGACACGGTAAACCCCTACGAGCAGTACTTC. The chain joins TRBV4-2 to TRBJ2-7, with unresolved D. CDR1 LGHNA and CDR2 YNFKEQ come from the germline V gene. The CDR3 is 15 amino acids. Deletions cut 0 bases from V and 2 bases from J, with 11 bases between.

The V call is TRBV4-2, the J call TRBJ2-3, with D unresolved. This CDR3 contains 14 residues. Germline values: CDR1 LGHNA, CDR2 YNFKEQ. Between the trimmed V and J ends, which lost 5 bases and 2 bases, there was a span of 11 bases. CDR3 in DNA: TGTGCCAGCAGCAACGCTAGGGACACAGATACGCAGTATTTT. Translated, it gives CASSNARDTDTQYF.

The genes are TRBV19 and TRBJ1-5; D is unclear. The CDR3 has 16 amino acids. Germline CDR1 is LNHDA and CDR2 is SQIVND (reference sequence). V was cut by 1 base and J by 0 bases, with 10 bases left in between. The DNA of the CDR3 is TGTGCCAGTAGTATAGTCACAGCATATAGCAATCAGCCCCAGCATTTT. Translating it yields CASSIVTAYSNQPQHF.

The chain recombines TRBV11-2 with TRBJ2-2; D may correspond to TRBD1 or TRBD2 (6 bases each). The CDR3 spans 16 residues. The germline gives CDR1 SGHAT, CDR2 FQNNGV. V was cut by 11 bases and J by 0 bases, with 19 bases left in between. The DNA for the CDR3 is TGTGCCTCCATGGGGGCTAGCGCTACGAACACCGGGGAGCTGTTTTTT. This sequence encodes CASMGASATNTGELFF.

The chain is built from TRBV27 and TRBJ1-2; TRBD1 agrees at 9 bases. The CDR3 has 13 amino acids. With 5 bases clipped from V and 5 bases from J, the junction kept 3 bases outside the gene matches. The V gene's germline CDR1 is MNHEY and CDR2 SMNVEV (reference sequence). The CDR3 protein is CASSQDRGYGYTF. For the CDR3, the DNA is TGTGCCAGCAGTCAGGACAGGGGTTATGGCTACACCTTC.

V and J are TRBV7-6 and TRBJ1-5, with D maybe TRBD1 (5 bases). The germline gives CDR1 SGHVS, CDR2 FNYEAQ. There are 15 residues in the CDR3. With 5 bases removed from V and 0 bases from J, the gap between germline ends came to 11 bases. The CDR3 loop reads CASSPGPPSNQPQHF. CDR3 bases: TGTGCCAGCAGCCCAGGGCCTCCTAGCAATCAGCCCCAGCATTTT.

The table lists this clone with a count of one. The chain carries TRBV18 and TRBJ2-6; the match to TRBD1 covers 8 bases. With V trimmed by 4 bases and J by 1 base, 0 bases remained unmatched. CDR3 size: 15 residues. In germline, CDR1 is KGHSH, CDR2 LQKENI. CDR3 protein: CASSRQGSGANVLTF. Written as DNA, the CDR3 is TGTGCCAGCTCACGACAGGGGTCTGGGGCCAACGTCCTGACTTTC.